This TCR beta chain was captured by sequencing in a study of regulatory T cells in long-lasting Graves disease. CDR3-region Arm-PCR and iRepertoire HTBI primers produced the TCR beta libraries. Each CDR3 protein gets one entry after TCRdb re-called the multiplex PCR reads with MiXCR. The sample has a few hundred thousand distinct CDR3 sequences, 22% seen once. Per germline, CDR1 SEHNR and CDR2 FQNEAQ (reference sequence). This CDR3 spans 13 amino acids. V was shortened by 5 bases and J by 2 bases, with 10 bases between the two germline ends. Documented time point: persistent/refractory GD, antithyroid drugs over 5 years with positive TRAb. Extracted PBMC RNA gave rise to the TCR library. Study-wide results and limits: The study found persistent patients shared more public clonotypes (roughly 3,000) than new patients (about 990).

Notes on this clonotype: Its antigen remains unidentified.

The chain is built from TRBV7-9 and TRBJ2-7; D may be TRBD1 (5 bases). The source is a female donor with Graves disease. The source material was peripheral blood mononuclear cells (PBMCs), sampled when the disease was refractory, from a patient treated with antithyroid drugs. The CDR3 spells CASSQQVTYEQYF. The DNA for the CDR3 is TGTGCCAGCAGCCAACAGGTAACCTACGAGCAGTACTTC.